Described below is a single TCR beta chain sequence and its context. Its antigen remains unidentified. This sample is part of a study of CD8+ T cells in alopecia areata. The V and J ends lost 4 bases and 2 bases respectively, with 10 bases between them. From germline, CDR1 is SQVTM and CDR2 ANQGSEA. The CDR3 has 13 amino acids. Reverse transcription of extracted RNA yielded cDNA, which provided the sequencing template. Clones were read by immunoSEQ multiplex PCR, and TCRdb kept only the in-frame ones, dropping some. Of about 150,000 clones in the sample, 80% to 90% were seen once. Points from the study as a whole: An increase in clonality over normal scalp was evident in lesional scalp, especially alopecia totalis/universalis.

The V call is TRBV29-1, the J call TRBJ2-3; D remains ambiguous. Source: CD8+ T cells sorted from blood, taken at week 0. This TCR was sampled from a human donor with alopecia areata. CDR3 amino acids: CSVVGPVTDTQYF. CDR3 sequence (DNA): TGCAGCGTTGTGGGTCCCGTCACAGATACGCAGTATTTT.